These 8 T cell receptor beta chains originate from one sample sequenced in a study of cytotoxic CD8 clonotypes in ibrutinib-treated CLL. The assay was immunoSEQ multiplex PCR, and TCRdb's table has in-frame clones only and misses some. The table records just over 200,000 clones, roughly 73% of them present only once. The sequences come from PBMCs, collected after 12 months of ibrutinib treatment. The receptors here all came from a human donor with chronic lymphocytic leukemia.

This clone was picked up a small number of times. This sequence may be a read error, since a much larger clone differs from it by one base. The rearrangement uses TRBV7-9 and TRBJ2-2; no clear D. The V gene's germline CDR1 is SEHNR and CDR2 FQNEAQ (reference sequence). V was cut by 4 bases and J by 3 bases, with 3 bases left in between. The CDR3 spans 12 residues. The CDR3 DNA reads TGTGCCAGCAGCTGGGACACCGGGGAGCTGTTTTTT. Protein product: CASSWDTGELFF.

This clone was seen just once. The rearrangement joins TRBV7-2 to TRBJ1-2, with TRBD1 matching 8 bases. J gave up 4 bases and V 7 bases, and 8 bases lay outside the gene matches. This CDR3 is 14 amino acids long. Germline V gene sequence: CDR1 SGHTA, CDR2 FQGNSA. The DNA for the CDR3 is TGTGCCAGCAACCCAGGACAGGGTGGCTATGGCTACACCTTC. Translation gives CASNPGQGGYGYTF.

This clone was picked up a small number of times. The chain employs TRBV7-3 and TRBJ1-6; D not certain. V lost 5 bases and J 4 bases, leaving 12 bases between the germline ends. The CDR3 covers 15 residues. The germline CDR1 and CDR2 sequences are SGHTA and FQGTGA. The CDR3, as DNA: TGTGCCAGCAGCCGAAATGGAGGGTATAATTCACCCCTCCACTTT. Protein sequence: CASSRNGGYNSPLHF.

Ten or more counts support this clone. The V and J genes are TRBV25-1 and TRBJ2-2; 7 bases map to TRBD2. Germline values: CDR1 MGHDK, CDR2 SYGVNS. Germline trimming cut 2 bases from V and 3 bases from J; bases unmatched to any gene: 0. This CDR3 spans 14 amino acids. CDR3 nucleotides: TGTGCCAGCAGTGAAGGGGGGGACACCGGGGAGCTGTTTTTT. Encoded protein: CASSEGGDTGELFF.

A few counts support this clone. The V and J genes are TRBV7-8 and TRBJ1-6; TRBD1 might be the D (6 bases). V dropped 4 bases and J dropped 9 bases, with 13 bases sitting between them. This CDR3 has 14 amino acids. Germline V gives CDR1 SGHVS, CDR2 FQNEAQ. As DNA, the CDR3 is TGTGCCAGCAGCTCAACAGGGACGAGTTCACCCCTCCACTTT. Its protein product is CASSSTGTSSPLHF. The variable domain in full, completed from reference TRBV7-8 and TRBJ1-6, reads GAGVSQSPRYKVAKRGQDVALRCDPISGHVSLFWYQQALGQGPEFLTYFQNEAQLDKSGLPSDRFFAERPEGSVSTLKIQRTQQEDSAVYLCASSSTGTSSPLHFGNGTRLTVT.

The chain carries TRBV28 and TRBJ1-1; 10 nucleotides align to TRBD1. Trimming at V came to 5 bases and at J to 9 bases, leaving 9 bases not matched to a gene. The CDR3 extends over 14 amino acids. Germline V gives CDR1 MDHEN, CDR2 SYDVKM. This chain's CDR3 is CASSPSGQGIKAFF. The CDR3 coding sequence is TGTGCCAGCAGTCCGTCGGGACAGGGGATTAAAGCTTTCTTT.

In DNA, the CDR3 is TGTGCCAGCACCTGGAGTCGGACTAGCGGTGAGGAGACCCAGTACTTC. This sequence encodes CASTWSRTSGEETQYF. The J gene is TRBJ2-5, the V gene TRBV2; 10 bases align to TRBD2. The CDR3 sequence is 16 residues long. From germline, CDR1 is SNHLY and CDR2 FYNNEI. V dropped 7 bases and J dropped 5; count of bases not matched to a gene: 13.

The chain links TRBV19 to TRBJ2-1; D possibly corresponds to TRBD1 (5 bases). Trimming stripped 5 bases from V and 10 bases from J, with 12 bases between. Germline V lookup: CDR1 LNHDA, CDR2 SQIVND (reference sequence). CDR3 length equals 12 residues. The CDR3 is CASSVPGWEQFF. Written as DNA, the CDR3 is TGTGCCAGTAGTGTTCCAGGGTGGGAGCAGTTCTTC.